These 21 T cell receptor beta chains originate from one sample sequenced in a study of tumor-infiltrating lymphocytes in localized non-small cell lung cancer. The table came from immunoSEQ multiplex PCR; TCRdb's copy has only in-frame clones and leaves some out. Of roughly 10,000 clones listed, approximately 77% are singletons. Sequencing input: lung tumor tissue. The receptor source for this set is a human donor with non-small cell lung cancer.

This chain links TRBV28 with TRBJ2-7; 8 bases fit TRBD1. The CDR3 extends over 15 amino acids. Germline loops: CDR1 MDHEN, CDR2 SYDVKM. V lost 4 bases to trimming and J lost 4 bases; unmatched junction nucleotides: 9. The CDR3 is CASSSGERDRYEQYF. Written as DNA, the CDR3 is TGTGCCAGCAGTTCGGGGGAACGGGACAGGTACGAGCAGTACTTC.

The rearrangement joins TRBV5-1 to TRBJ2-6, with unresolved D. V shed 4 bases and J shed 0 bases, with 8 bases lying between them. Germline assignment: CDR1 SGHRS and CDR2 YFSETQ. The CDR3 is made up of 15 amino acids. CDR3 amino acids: CASSRVSSGANVLTF. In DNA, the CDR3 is TGCGCCAGCAGCCGAGTAAGCTCTGGGGCCAACGTCCTGACTTTC.

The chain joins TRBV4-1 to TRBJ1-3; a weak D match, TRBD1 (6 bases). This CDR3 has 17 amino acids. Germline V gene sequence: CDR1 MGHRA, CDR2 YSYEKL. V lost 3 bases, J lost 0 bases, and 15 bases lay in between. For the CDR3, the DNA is TGCGCCAGCAGCCAGGCCACGGGACATATCTCTGGAAACACCATATATTTT. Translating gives CASSQATGHISGNTIYF.

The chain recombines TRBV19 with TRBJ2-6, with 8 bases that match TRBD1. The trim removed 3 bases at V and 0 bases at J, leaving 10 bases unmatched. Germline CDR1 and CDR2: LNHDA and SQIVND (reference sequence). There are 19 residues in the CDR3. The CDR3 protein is CASSMGGDRPYSGANVLTF. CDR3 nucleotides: TGTGCCAGTAGTATGGGTGGGGACAGGCCTTACTCTGGGGCCAACGTCCTGACTTTC.

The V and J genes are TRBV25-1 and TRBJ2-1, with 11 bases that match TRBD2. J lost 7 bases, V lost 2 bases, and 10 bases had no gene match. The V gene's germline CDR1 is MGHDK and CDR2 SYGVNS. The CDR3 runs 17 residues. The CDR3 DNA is TGTGCCAGCAGTGAAACGCTAGCGGGGGGCCGGGGGAATGAGCAGTTCTTC. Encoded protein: CASSETLAGGRGNEQFF.

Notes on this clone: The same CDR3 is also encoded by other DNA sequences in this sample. The CDR3 DNA reads as TGCAGCGTTCGTGGACAGGAAAATTCACCCCTCCACTTT. It translates to CSVRGQENSPLHF. The chain recombines TRBV29-1 with TRBJ1-6, with TRBD1 matching 7 bases. The CDR3 contains 13 residues. Looked up from germline, CDR1 is SQVTM and CDR2 is ANQGSEA. After removal of 5 bases from V and 7 bases from J, the junction contained 5 bases not matched to a gene.

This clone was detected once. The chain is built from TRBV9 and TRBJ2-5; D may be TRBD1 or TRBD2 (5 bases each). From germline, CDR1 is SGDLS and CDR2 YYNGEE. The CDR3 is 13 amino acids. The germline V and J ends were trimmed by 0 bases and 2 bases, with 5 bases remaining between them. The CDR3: CASSVGGQETQYF. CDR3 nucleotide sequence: TGTGCCAGCAGCGTAGGGGGGCAAGAGACCCAGTACTTC.

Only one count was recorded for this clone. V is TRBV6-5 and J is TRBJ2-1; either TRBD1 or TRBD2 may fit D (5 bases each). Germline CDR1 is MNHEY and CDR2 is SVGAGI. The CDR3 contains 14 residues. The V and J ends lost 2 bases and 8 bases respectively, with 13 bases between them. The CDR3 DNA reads TGTGCCAGCAGTTACCCGGGACGCCGGGATGAGCAGTTCTTC. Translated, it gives CASSYPGRRDEQFF.

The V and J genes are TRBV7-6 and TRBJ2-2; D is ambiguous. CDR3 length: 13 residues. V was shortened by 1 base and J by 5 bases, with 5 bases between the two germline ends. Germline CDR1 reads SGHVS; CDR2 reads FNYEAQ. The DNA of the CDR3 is TGTGCCAGCAGCTTAGAAAGGACCGGGGAGCTGTTTTTT. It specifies CASSLERTGELFF.

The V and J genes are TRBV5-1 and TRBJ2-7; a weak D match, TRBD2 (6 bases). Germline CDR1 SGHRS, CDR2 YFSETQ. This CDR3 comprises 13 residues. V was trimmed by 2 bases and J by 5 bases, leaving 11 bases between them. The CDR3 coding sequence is TGCGCCAGCAGCTTCCAGGGCGGGAACGAGCAGTACTTC. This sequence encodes CASSFQGGNEQYF.

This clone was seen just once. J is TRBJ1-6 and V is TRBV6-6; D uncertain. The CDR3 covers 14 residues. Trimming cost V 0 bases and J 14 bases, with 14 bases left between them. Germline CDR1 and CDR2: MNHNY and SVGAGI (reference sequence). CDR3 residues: CASSYSIAPRTLHF. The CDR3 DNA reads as TGTGCCAGCAGTTACTCGATCGCCCCCAGGACCCTCCACTTT.

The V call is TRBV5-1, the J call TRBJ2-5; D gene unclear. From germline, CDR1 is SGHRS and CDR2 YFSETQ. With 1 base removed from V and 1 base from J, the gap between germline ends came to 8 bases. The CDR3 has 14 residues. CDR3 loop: CASSLYSVQETQYF. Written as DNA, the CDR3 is TGCGCCAGCAGCTTGTATTCAGTCCAAGAGACCCAGTACTTC.

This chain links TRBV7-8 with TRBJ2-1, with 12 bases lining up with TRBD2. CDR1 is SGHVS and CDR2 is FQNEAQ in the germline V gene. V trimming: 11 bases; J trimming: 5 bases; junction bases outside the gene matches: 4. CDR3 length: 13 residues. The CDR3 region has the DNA TGTGCCGAGGGACTAGCGGGCGACAATGAGCAGTTCTTC. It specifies CAEGLAGDNEQFF.

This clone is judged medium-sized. CDR3: CASSLIGGPHNEQFF. The CDR3 region has the DNA TGTGCCAGCAGCTTGATAGGGGGACCTCACAATGAGCAGTTCTTC. The chain couples TRBV5-4 to TRBJ2-1; D may be TRBD1 (6 bases). The V gene lost 1 base and the J gene lost 5 bases, with 13 bases spanning the gap. Germline V gives CDR1 SGHNT, CDR2 YYREEE (reference sequence). The CDR3 has 15 amino acids.

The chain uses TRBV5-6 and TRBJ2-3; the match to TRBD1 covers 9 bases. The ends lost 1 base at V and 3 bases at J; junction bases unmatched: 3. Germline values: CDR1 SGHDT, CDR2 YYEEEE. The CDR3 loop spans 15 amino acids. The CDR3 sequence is CASSLTGQGTDTQYF. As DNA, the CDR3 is TGTGCCAGCAGCTTGACGGGACAGGGAACAGATACGCAGTATTTT.

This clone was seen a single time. The CDR3 spells CASSPDRWNTEAFF. Here the CDR3 DNA reads TGTGCCAGCAGCCCCGACAGGTGGAACACTGAAGCTTTCTTT. This chain joins TRBV7-2 and TRBJ1-1, with a weak D call TRBD1 (6 bases). Germline CDR1 reads SGHTA; CDR2 reads FQGNSA. The V and J ends lost 5 bases and 1 base respectively, with 11 bases between them. This CDR3 comprises 14 residues.

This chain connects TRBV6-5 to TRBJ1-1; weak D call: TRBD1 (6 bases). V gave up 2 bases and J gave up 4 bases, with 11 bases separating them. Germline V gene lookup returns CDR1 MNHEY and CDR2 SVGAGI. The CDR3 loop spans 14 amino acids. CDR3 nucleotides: TGTGCCAGCAGTTACGTGGGCAGGGGCACTGAAGCTTTCTTT. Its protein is CASSYVGRGTEAFF.

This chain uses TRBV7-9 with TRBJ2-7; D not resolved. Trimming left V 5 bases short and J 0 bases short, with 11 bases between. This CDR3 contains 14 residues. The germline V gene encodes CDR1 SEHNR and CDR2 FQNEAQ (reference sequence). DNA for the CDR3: TGTGCCAGCAGCCCGTCGCTACTCTCCTACGAGCAGTACTTC. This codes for CASSPSLLSYEQYF.

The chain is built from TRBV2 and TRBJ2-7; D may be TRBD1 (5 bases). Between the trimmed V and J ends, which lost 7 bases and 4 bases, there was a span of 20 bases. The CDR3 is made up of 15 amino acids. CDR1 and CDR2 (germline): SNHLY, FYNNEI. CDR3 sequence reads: CASTPPDRRGYEQYF. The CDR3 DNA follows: TGTGCCAGCACCCCCCCAGACCGTAGGGGATACGAGCAGTACTTC.

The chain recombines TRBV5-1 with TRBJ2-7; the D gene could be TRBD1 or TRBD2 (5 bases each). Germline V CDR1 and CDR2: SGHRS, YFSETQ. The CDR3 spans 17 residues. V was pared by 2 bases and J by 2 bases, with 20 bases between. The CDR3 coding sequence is TGCGCCAGCAGCTTATCCGGGACCGGATTTAACCCCTACGAGCAGTACTTC. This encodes CASSLSGTGFNPYEQYF.

The CDR3: CASSFYEDQPQHF. As DNA, the CDR3 is TGTGCCAGCAGTTTTTATGAGGATCAGCCCCAGCATTTT. This chain connects TRBV6-5 to TRBJ1-5; D is uncertain. V lost 4 bases, J lost 5 bases, and 9 bases lay in between. The germline V gene has CDR1 MNHEY and CDR2 SVGAGI. CDR3 length: 13 residues.